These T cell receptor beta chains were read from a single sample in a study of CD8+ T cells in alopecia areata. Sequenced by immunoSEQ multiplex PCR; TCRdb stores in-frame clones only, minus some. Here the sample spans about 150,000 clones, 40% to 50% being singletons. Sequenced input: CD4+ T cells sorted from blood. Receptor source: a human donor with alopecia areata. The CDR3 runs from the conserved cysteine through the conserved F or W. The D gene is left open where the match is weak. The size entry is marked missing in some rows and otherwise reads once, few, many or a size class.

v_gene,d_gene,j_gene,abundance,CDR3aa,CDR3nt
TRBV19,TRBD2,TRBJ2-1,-,CASDTGTSGSNEQFF,TGTGCCAGCGATACCGGGACTAGCGGGAGCAATGAGCAGTTCTTC
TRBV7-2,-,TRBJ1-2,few,CASSPARGGPAGYTF,TGTGCCAGCAGTCCCGCGCGGGGCGGTCCCGCTGGCTACACCTTC
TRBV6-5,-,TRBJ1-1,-,CASSSPVAEAFF,TGTGCCAGCAGTTCCCCGGTGGCTGAAGCTTTCTTT
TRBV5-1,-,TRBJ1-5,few,CASSLVGSTNQPQHF,TGCGCCAGCAGCTTGGTTGGGTCTACCAATCAGCCCCAGCATTTT
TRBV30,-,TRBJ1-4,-,CAWASRLLRVDARGKLFF,TGTGCCTGGGCCTCCCGTTTGCTTCGGGTAGACGCGAGGGGAAAACTGTTTTTT
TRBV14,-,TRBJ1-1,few,CASSQEIRGAEAFF,TGTGCCAGCAGCCAAGAGATCCGCGGCGCTGAAGCTTTCTTT
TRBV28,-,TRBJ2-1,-,CASSFFLRGRGEQFF,TGTGCCAGCAGTTTTTTTCTCCGGGGTAGGGGTGAGCAGTTCTTC
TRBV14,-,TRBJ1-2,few,CASSQTPNYGYTF,TGTGCCAGCAGCCAGACACCTAACTATGGCTACACCTTC
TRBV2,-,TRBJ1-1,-,CASSEGWTEAFF,TGTGCCAGCAGTGAAGGGTGGACTGAAGCTTTCTTT
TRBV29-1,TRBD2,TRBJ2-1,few,CSVTRLAPSEQFF,TGCAGCGTGACCAGACTAGCACCCTCTGAGCAGTTCTTC
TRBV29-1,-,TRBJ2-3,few,CSVLYTDTQYF,TGCAGCGTGCTATACACAGATACGCAGTATTTT